This TCR beta chain was identified during a study of OX40 agonist ivuxolimab in advanced cancers. Study in general: Patients took ivuxolimab, an agonistic anti-OX40 (CD134) antibody.

Only in-frame clones appear in the TCRdb table, and some are missing; sequencing was by immunoSEQ multiplex PCR. The table includes about 98,000 clones, roughly 87% detected once. With 7 bases clipped from V and 2 bases from J, the junction kept 6 bases outside the gene matches. There are 15 residues in the CDR3. The germline gives CDR1 SNHLY, CDR2 FYNNEI. Sample: CD4+ or CD8+ T cells sorted from blood, taken in a trial of the OX40 agonist ivuxolimab. V usage is TRBV2 and J usage is TRBJ1-2, with TRBD1 identical over 11 bases. The receptor comes from an adult with an advanced solid tumor such as melanoma, head and neck, liver or kidney cancer. The DNA of the CDR3 is TGTGCCAGCAATCCGGACAGGGGGCAGAACTATGGCTACACCTTC. This encodes CASNPDRGQNYGYTF.